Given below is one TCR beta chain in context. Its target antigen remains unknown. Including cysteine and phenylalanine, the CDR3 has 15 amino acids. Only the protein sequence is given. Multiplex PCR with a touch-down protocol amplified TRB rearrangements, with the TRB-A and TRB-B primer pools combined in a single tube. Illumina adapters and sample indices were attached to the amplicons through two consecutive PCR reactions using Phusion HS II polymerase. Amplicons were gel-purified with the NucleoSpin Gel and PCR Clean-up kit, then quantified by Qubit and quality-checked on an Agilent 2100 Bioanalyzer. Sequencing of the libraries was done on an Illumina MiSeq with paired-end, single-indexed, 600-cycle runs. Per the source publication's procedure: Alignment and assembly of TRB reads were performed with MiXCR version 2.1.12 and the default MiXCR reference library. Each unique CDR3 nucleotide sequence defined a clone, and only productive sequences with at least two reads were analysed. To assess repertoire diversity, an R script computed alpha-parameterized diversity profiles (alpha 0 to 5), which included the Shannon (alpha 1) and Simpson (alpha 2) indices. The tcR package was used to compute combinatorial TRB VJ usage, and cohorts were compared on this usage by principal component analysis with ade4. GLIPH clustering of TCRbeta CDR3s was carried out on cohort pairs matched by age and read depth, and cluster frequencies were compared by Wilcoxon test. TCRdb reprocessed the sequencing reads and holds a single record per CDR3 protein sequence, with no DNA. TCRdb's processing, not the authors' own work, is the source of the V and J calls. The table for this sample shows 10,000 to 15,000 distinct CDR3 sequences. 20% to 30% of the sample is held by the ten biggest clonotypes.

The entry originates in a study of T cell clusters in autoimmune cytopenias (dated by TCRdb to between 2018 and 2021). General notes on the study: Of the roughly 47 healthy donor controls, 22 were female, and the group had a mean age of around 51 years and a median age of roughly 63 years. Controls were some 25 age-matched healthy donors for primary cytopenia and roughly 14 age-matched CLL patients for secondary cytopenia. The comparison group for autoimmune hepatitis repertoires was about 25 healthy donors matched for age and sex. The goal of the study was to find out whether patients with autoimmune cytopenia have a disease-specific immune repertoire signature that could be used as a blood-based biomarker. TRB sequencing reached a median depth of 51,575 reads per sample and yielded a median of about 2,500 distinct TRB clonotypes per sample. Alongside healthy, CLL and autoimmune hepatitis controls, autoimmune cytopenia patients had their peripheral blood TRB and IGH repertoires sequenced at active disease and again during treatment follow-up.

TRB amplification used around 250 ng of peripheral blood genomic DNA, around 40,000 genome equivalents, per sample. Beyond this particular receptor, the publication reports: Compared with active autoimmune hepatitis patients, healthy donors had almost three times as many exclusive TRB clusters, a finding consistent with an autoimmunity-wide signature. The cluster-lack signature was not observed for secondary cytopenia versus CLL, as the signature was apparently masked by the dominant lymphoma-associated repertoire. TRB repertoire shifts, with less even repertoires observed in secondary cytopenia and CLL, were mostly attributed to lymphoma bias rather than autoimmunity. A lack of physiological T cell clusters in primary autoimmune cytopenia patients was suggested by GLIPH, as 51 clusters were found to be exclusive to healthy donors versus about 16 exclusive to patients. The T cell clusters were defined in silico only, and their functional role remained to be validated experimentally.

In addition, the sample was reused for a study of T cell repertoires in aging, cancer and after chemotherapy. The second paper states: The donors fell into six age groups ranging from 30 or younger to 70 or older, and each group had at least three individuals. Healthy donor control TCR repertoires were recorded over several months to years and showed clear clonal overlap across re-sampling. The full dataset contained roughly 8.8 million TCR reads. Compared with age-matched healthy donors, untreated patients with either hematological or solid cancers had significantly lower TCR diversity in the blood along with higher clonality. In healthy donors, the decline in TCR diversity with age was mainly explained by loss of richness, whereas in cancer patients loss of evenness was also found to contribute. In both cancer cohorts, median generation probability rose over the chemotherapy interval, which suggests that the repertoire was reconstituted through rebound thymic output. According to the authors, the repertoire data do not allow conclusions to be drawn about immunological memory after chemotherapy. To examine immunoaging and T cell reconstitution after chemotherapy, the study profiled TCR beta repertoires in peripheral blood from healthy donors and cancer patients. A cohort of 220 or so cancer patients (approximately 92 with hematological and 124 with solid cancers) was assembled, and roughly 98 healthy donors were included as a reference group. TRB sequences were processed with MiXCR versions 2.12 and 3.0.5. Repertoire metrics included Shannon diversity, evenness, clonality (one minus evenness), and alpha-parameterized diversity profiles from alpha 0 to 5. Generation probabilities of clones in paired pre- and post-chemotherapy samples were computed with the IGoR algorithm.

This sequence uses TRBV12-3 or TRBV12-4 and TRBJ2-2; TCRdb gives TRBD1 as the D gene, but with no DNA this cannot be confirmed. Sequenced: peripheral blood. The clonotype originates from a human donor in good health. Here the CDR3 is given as CASRRQGENTGELFF.